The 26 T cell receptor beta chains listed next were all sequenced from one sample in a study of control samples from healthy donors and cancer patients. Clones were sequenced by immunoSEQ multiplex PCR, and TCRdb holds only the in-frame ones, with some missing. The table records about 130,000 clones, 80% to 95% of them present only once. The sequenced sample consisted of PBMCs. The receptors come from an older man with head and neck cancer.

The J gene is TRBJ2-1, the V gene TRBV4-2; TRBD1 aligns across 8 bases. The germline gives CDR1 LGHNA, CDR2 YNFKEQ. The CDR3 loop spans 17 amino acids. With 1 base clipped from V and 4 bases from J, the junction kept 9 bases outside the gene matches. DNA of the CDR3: TGTGCCAGCAGCCAAGGAACAGGGGGAAACATATACAATGAGCAGTTCTTC. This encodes CASSQGTGGNIYNEQFF.

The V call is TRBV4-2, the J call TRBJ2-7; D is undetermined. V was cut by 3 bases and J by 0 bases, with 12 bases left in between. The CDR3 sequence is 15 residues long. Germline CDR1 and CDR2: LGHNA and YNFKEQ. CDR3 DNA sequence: TGTGCCAGCAGCCAGGGTTCCGGGCCCTCCTACGAGCAGTACTTC. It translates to CASSQGSGPSYEQYF.

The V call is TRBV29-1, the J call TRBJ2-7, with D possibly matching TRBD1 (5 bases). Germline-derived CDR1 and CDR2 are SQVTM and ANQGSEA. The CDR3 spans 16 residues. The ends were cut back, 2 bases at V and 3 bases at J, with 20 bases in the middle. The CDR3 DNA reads TGCAGCGTTGAAACCCACAGGCCGTTGAGGCACTACGAGCAGTACTTC. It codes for CSVETHRPLRHYEQYF.

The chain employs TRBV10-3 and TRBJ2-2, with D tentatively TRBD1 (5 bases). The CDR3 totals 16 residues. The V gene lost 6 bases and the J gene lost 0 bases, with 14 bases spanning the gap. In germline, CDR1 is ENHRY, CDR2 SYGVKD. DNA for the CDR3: TGTGCCATCAGGGGATCTGACAGCCCGAACACCGGGGAGCTGTTTTTT. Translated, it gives CAIRGSDSPNTGELFF.

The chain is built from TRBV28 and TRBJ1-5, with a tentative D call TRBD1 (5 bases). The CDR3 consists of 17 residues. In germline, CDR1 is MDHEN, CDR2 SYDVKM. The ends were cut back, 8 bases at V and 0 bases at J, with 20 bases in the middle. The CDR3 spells CASYPPDSSYSNQPQHF. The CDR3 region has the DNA TGTGCCAGCTATCCCCCCGACAGTAGTTATAGCAATCAGCCCCAGCATTTT.

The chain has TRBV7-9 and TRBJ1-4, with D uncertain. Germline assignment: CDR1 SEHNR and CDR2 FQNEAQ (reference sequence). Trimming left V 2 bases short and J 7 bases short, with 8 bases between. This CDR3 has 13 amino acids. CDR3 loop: CASSLSLREKLFF. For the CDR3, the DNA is TGTGCCAGCAGCTTATCCCTCCGTGAAAAACTGTTTTTT.

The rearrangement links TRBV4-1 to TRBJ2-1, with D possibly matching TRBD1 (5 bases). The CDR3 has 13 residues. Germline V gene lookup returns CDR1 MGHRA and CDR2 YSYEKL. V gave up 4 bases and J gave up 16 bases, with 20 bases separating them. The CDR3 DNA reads TGCGCCAGCAGCCGCACGGGCAGGGCTCTTCAATTCTTC. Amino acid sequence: CASSRTGRALQFF.

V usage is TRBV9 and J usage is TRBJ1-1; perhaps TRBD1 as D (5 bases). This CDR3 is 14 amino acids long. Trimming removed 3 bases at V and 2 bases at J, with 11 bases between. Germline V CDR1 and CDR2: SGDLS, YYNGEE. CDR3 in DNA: TGTGCCAGCAGCGCACAGACAGCAAACACTGAAGCTTTCTTT. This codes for CASSAQTANTEAFF. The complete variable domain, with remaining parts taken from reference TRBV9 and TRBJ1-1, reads DSGVTQTPKHLITATGQRVTLRCSPRSGDLSVYWYQQSLDQGLQFLIQYYNGEERAKGNILERFSAQQFPDLHSELNLSSLELGDSALYFCASSAQTANTEAFFGQGTRLTVV.

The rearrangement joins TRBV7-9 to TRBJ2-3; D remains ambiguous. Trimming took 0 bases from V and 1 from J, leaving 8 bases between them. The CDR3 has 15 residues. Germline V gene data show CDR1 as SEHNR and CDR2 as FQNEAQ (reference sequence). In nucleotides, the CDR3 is TGTGCCAGCAGCTTAGCGCAAGCAGGCACAGATACGCAGTATTTT. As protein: CASSLAQAGTDTQYF.

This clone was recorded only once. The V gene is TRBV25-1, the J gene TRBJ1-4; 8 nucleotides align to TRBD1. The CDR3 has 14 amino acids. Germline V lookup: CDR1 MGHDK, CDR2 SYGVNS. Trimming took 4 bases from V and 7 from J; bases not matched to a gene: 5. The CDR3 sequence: CASSVGTGVEKLFF. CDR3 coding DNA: TGTGCCAGCAGTGTTGGGACAGGAGTTGAAAAACTGTTTTTT.

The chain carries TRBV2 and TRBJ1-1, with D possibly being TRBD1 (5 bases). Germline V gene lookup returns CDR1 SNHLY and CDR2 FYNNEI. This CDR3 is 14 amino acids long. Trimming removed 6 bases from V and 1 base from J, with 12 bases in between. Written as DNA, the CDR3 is TGTGCCAGCAGGAAGACAGTGCAGAACACTGAAGCTTTCTTT. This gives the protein CASRKTVQNTEAFF. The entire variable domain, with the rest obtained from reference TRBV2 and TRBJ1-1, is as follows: EPEVTQTPSHQVTQMGQEVILRCVPISNHLYFYWYRQILGQKVEFLVSFYNNEISEKSEIFDDQFSVERPDGSNFTLKIRSTKLEDSAMYFCASRKTVQNTEAFFGQGTRLTVV.

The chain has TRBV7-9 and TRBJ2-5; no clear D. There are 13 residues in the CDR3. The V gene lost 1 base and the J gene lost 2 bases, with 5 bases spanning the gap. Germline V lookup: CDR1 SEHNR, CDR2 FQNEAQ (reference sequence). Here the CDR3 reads CASSLGLQETQYF. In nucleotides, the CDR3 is TGTGCCAGCAGCTTAGGCCTTCAAGAGACCCAGTACTTC.

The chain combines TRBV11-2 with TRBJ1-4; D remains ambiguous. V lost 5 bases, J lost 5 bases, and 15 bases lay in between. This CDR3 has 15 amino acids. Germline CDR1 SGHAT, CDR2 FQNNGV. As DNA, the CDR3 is TGTGCCAGCAGCCCTCGGGGAGGCGGGAATGAAAAACTGTTTTTT. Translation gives CASSPRGGGNEKLFF.

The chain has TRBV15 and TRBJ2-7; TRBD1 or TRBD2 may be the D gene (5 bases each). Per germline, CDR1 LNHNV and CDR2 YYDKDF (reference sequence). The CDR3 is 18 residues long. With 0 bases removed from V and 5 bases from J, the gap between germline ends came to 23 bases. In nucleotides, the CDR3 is TGTGCCACCAGCAGAGATCTCTCTAGAGAGGGGATGATGCACGAGCAGTACTTC. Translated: CATSRDLSREGMMHEQYF.

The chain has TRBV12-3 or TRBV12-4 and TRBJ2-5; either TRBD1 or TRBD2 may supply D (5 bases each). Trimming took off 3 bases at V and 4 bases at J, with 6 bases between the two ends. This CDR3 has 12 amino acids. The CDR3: CASSFGGETQYF. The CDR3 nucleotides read TGTGCCAGCAGTTTTGGGGGAGAGACCCAGTACTTC.

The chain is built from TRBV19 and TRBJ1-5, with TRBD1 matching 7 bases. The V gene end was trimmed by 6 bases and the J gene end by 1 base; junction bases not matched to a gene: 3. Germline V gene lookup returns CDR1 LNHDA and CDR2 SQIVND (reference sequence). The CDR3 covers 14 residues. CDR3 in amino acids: CASRMTGSNQPQHF. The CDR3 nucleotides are TGTGCCAGTAGGATGACAGGGAGCAATCAGCCCCAGCATTTT.

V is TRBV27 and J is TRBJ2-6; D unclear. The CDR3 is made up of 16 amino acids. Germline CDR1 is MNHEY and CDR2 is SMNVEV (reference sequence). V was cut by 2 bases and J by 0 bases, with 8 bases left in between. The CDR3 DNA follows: TGTGCCAGCAGTTTAGGACCGAACTCTGGGGCCAACGTCCTGACTTTC. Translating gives CASSLGPNSGANVLTF.

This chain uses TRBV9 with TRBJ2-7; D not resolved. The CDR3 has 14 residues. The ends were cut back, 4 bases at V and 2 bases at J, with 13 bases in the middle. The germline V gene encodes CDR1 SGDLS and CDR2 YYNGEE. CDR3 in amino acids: CASSPIEATYEQYF. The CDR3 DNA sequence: TGTGCCAGCAGCCCCATTGAGGCAACCTACGAGCAGTACTTC.

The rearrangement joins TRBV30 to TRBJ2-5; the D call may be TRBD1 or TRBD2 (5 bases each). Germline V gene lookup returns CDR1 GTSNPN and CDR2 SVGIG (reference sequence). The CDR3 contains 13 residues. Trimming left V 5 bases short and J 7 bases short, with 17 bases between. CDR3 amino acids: CAWGRDGQGTQYF. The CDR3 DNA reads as TGTGCCTGGGGCCGGGACGGTCAGGGGACCCAGTACTTC.

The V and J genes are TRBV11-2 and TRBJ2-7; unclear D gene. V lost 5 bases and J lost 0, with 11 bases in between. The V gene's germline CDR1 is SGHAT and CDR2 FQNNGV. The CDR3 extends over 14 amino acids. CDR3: CASSIQSVSYEQYF. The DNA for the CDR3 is TGTGCCAGCAGCATACAAAGCGTCTCCTACGAGCAGTACTTC.

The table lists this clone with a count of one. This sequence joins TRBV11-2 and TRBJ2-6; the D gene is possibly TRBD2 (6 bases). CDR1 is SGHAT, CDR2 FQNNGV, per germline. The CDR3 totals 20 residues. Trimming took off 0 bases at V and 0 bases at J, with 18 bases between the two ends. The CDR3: CASSLESLVLGSSGANVLTF. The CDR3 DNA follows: TGTGCCAGCAGCTTAGAATCATTGGTACTCGGGAGCTCTGGGGCCAACGTCCTGACTTTC.

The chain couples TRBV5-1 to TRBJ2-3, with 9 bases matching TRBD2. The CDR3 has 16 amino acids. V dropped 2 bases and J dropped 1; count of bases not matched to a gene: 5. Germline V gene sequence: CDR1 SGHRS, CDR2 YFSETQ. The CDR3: CASSFVAGARTDTQYF. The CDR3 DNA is TGCGCCAGCAGCTTTGTAGCGGGAGCGCGCACAGATACGCAGTATTTT.

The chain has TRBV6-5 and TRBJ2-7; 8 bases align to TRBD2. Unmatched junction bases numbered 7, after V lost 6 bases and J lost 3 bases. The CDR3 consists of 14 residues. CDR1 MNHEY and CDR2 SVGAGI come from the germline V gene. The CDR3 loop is CASRVAGMGYEQYF. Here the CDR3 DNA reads TGTGCCAGCAGAGTAGCGGGGATGGGCTACGAGCAGTACTTC.

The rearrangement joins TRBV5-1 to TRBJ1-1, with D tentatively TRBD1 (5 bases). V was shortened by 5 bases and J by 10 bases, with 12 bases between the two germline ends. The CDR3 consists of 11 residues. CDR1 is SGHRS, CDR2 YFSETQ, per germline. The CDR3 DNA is TGCGCCAGCAGAGGTGGGGCGGGAGCTTTCTTT. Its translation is CASRGGAGAFF. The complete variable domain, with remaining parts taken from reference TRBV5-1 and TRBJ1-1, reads KAGVTQTPRYLIKTRGQQVTLSCSPISGHRSVSWYQQTPGQGLQFLFEYFSETQRNKGNFPGRFSGRQFSNSRSEMNVSTLELGDSALYLCASRGGAGAFFGQGTRLTVV.

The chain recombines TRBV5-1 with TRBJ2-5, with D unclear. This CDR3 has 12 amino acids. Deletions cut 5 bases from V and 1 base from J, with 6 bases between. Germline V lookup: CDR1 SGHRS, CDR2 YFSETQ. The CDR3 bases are TGCGCCAGCAGTTATTCCCAAGAGACCCAGTACTTC. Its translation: CASSYSQETQYF.

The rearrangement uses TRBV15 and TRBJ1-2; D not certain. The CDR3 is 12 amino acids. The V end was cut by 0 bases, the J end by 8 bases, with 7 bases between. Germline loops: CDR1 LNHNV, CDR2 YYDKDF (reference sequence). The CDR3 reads CATSRESVGYTF. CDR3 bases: TGTGCCACCAGCAGAGAGTCGGTAGGCTACACCTTC.